The 18 T cell receptor beta chains given below trace back to one sample, sequenced in a study of T cell repertoires in cytomegalovirus infection. TCRdb reprocessed the reads via MiXCR and lists one record per CDR3 protein. The sample includes about 320,000 distinct CDR3 sequences, approximately 9.5% of them seen just once. Sequencing input: PBMCs. Every receptor here comes from a human donor in good health (CMV status not recorded). Some clones in this sample may be carry-over from other donors' samples.

This clonotype was observed a few times. This chain uses TRBV6-6 with TRBJ2-2, with D possibly being TRBD2 (5 bases). The V gene lost 4 bases and the J gene lost 5 bases, with 14 bases spanning the gap. CDR1 MNHNY and CDR2 SVGAGI come from the germline V gene (reference sequence). This CDR3 comprises 15 residues. The CDR3 sequence is CASSSGGRATGELFF. The CDR3 nucleotides read TGTGCCAGCAGTTCCGGAGGCAGAGCTACCGGGGAGCTGTTTTTT.

This clonotype was seen many times. This rearrangement joins TRBV28 to TRBJ2-7; 12 positions agree with TRBD2. Germline trimming cut 1 base from V and 4 bases from J; bases unmatched to any gene: 8. The CDR3 totals 17 residues. The germline V gene has CDR1 MDHEN and CDR2 SYDVKM. The CDR3 sequence is CASSLLLFTSGRYEQYF. CDR3 DNA sequence: TGTGCCAGCAGTTTATTGTTATTCACTAGCGGGAGGTACGAGCAGTACTTC.

The count of this clonotype is one. V and J are TRBV7-1 and TRBJ2-2; possibly TRBD1 for D (5 bases). TRBV7-1 is annotated as an ORF whose role is uncertain. The CDR3 sequence is 15 residues long. V lost 7 bases to trimming and J lost 3 bases, with 15 bases between them. CDR3: CASTAQGLDTGELFF. The CDR3 nucleotides read TGTGCCAGCACCGCCCAGGGATTGGACACCGGGGAGCTGTTTTTT.

The CDR3 coding sequence is TGTGCCACCAGCGGCCGAACGTTGTCTGGGGCCAACGTCCTGACTTTC. It yields the protein CATSGRTLSGANVLTF. The chain joins TRBV24-1 to TRBJ2-6; D remains ambiguous. This CDR3 has 16 amino acids. CDR1 is KGHDR and CDR2 is SFDVKD in the germline V gene. Trimming removed 7 bases at V and 1 base at J, with 13 bases between.

This rearrangement joins TRBV7-9 to TRBJ1-2, with a weak D call TRBD1 (5 bases). CDR3 length: 15 residues. Trimming took off 7 bases at V and 6 bases at J, with 21 bases between the two ends. Germline CDR1 is SEHNR and CDR2 is FQNEAQ (reference sequence). The CDR3 loop reads CASTNRKGPMDGYTF. Here the CDR3 DNA reads TGTGCCAGCACCAACCGGAAGGGGCCCATGGATGGCTACACCTTC.

This clonotype was observed many times. The chain recombines TRBV7-2 with TRBJ2-5; the D gene is possibly TRBD1 (5 bases). V was clipped by 5 bases and J by 3 bases, with 10 bases between them. CDR3 size: 13 residues. Germline values: CDR1 SGHTA, CDR2 FQGNSA. CDR3 protein: CASSVSREETQYF. CDR3 nucleotides: TGTGCCAGCAGCGTGAGCAGGGAAGAGACCCAGTACTTC.

The rearrangement joins TRBV28 to TRBJ2-1, with 12 bases aligning to TRBD1. Germline CDR1 MDHEN, CDR2 SYDVKM. The trim removed 4 bases at V and 5 bases at J, leaving 9 bases unmatched. The CDR3 consists of 17 residues. CDR3 DNA sequence: TGTGCCAGCAGTTCCCCCCTGGGACAGGGGGCAAACAATGAGCAGTTCTTC. The encoded protein is CASSSPLGQGANNEQFF.

This clonotype appeared many times. J is TRBJ1-1 and V is TRBV7-9; D remains unclear. The CDR3 is made up of 13 amino acids. Germline lookup yields CDR1 SEHNR and CDR2 FQNEAQ (reference sequence). Trimming took 4 bases from V and 1 from J, leaving 7 bases between them. The CDR3 reads CASSWSENTEAFF. Here the CDR3 DNA reads TGTGCCAGCAGCTGGAGCGAGAACACTGAAGCTTTCTTT.

A few counts support this clonotype. The chain links TRBV3-1 to TRBJ2-3; 10 nucleotides align to TRBD1. V was pared by 4 bases and J by 4 bases, with 14 bases of the junction left unmatched. The CDR3 runs 18 residues. In germline, CDR1 is LGHDT, CDR2 YNNKEL (reference sequence). The CDR3 spells CASSPGATGQGQADTQYF. CDR3 DNA sequence: TGTGCCAGCAGCCCAGGAGCGACGGGACAGGGGCAGGCAGATACGCAGTATTTT.

This chain links TRBV27 with TRBJ1-1; 10 bases fit TRBD1. J was trimmed by 8 bases and V by 5 bases; bases with no gene match: 17. Germline assignment: CDR1 MNHEY and CDR2 SMNVEV (reference sequence). The CDR3 loop spans 17 amino acids. CDR3: CASSPLTGTGVFIEAFF. In nucleotides, the CDR3 is TGTGCCAGCAGTCCATTAACCGGGACAGGGGTATTTATAGAAGCTTTCTTT.

This clonotype was observed many times. This chain connects TRBV7-8 to TRBJ2-7; unclear D gene. Germline V gene data show CDR1 as SGHVS and CDR2 as FQNEAQ. Trimming took 7 bases from V and 6 from J, leaving 13 bases between them. The CDR3 has 12 amino acids. CDR3 protein: CASMGRSLEQYF. CDR3 nucleotides: TGTGCCAGCATGGGAAGATCCCTCGAGCAGTACTTC.

The gene calls are TRBV5-1 and TRBJ2-1; D remains unclear. The germline V gene has CDR1 SGHRS and CDR2 YFSETQ. The CDR3 extends over 16 amino acids. The V and J ends lost 6 bases and 5 bases respectively, with 21 bases between them. This CDR3 reads CASTQGWGGFDNEQFF. Written as DNA, the CDR3 is TGCGCCAGCACCCAAGGGTGGGGTGGTTTCGACAATGAGCAGTTCTTC.

A few counts support this clonotype. The chain carries TRBV7-2 and TRBJ2-1; 9 bases fit TRBD1. The CDR3 is made up of 15 amino acids. CDR1 is SGHTA and CDR2 is FQGNSA in the germline V gene. V shed 8 bases, J shed 2 bases, and the junction held 7 bases outside the gene matches. DNA for the CDR3: TGTGCCAGCCGCCTACAGGGGGCTCCCTACAATGAGCAGTTCTTC. It specifies CASRLQGAPYNEQFF.

This clonotype showed up just a few times. The chain combines TRBV20-1 with TRBJ1-2; D call uncertain. Germline lookup yields CDR1 DFQATT and CDR2 SNEGSKA (reference sequence). Trimming stripped 5 bases from V and 6 bases from J, with 13 bases between. The CDR3 spans 12 residues. This CDR3 is CSAREVRDGYTF. CDR3 nucleotide sequence: TGCAGTGCTCGGGAAGTGAGGGATGGCTACACCTTC.

This clonotype was counted many times. The V gene is TRBV7-3, the J gene TRBJ2-6; no reliable D call. Germline CDR1 reads SGHTA; CDR2 reads FQGTGA. V dropped 5 bases and J dropped 1 base, with 12 bases sitting between them. The CDR3 has 16 residues. CDR3 nucleotide sequence: TGTGCCAGCAGCCCCAATCGGTATTCTGGGGCCAACGTCCTGACTTTC. It specifies CASSPNRYSGANVLTF.

This clonotype was found many times. The chain uses TRBV7-3 and TRBJ2-3; TRBD1 is a possible D gene (5 bases). The CDR3 has 16 amino acids. Trimming pared 4 bases from V and 4 bases from J, leaving 18 bases between. Germline loops: CDR1 SGHTA, CDR2 FQGTGA. CDR3: CASSWIGRTTSDTQYF. The CDR3 nucleotides read TGTGCCAGCAGCTGGATTGGCCGGACAACCTCAGATACGCAGTATTTT.

CDR3 sequence reads: CASSPDTLNTEAFF. As DNA, the CDR3 is TGTGCCAGCAGCCCAGACACCCTGAACACTGAAGCTTTCTTT. This chain connects TRBV6-2 or TRBV6-3 to TRBJ1-1; D call uncertain. The CDR3 loop spans 14 amino acids. Per germline, CDR1 MNHEY and CDR2 SVGEGT. V was clipped by 6 bases and J by 0 bases, with 11 bases between them.

J is TRBJ2-2 and V is TRBV7-2, with TRBD2 matching 9 bases. This CDR3 is 18 amino acids long. CDR1 is SGHTA and CDR2 is FQGNSA in the germline V gene. V shed 1 base, J shed 2 bases, and the junction held 8 bases outside the gene matches. The CDR3 protein is CASSLGLIAGANTGELFF. The CDR3 DNA sequence: TGTGCCAGCAGCTTAGGGTTGATAGCGGGGGCCAACACCGGGGAGCTGTTTTTT.